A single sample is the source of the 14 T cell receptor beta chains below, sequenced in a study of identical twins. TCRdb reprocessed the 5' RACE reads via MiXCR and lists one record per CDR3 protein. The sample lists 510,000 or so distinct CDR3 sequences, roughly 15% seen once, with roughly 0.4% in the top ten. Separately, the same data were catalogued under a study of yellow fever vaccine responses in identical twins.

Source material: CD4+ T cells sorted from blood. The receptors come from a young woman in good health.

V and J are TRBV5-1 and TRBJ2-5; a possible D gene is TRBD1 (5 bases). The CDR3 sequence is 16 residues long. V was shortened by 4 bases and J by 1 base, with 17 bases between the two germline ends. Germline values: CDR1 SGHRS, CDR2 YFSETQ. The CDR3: CASSPRSDSLQETQYF. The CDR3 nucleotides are TGCGCCAGCAGCCCTCGATCAGACAGTCTCCAAGAGACCCAGTACTTC.

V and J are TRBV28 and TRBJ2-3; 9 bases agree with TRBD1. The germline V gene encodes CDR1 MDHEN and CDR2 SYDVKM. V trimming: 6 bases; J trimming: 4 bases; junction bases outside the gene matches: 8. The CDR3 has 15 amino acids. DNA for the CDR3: TGTGCCAGCAGAGGCCGGGACAGGGTGGCAGATACGCAGTATTTT. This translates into CASRGRDRVADTQYF.

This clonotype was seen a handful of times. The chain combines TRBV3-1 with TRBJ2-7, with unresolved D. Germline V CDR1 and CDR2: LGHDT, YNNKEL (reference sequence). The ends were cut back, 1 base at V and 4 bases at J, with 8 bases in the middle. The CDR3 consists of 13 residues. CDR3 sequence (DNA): TGTGCCAGCAGCCAAGGAACGGTTTACGAGCAGTACTTC. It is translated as CASSQGTVYEQYF.

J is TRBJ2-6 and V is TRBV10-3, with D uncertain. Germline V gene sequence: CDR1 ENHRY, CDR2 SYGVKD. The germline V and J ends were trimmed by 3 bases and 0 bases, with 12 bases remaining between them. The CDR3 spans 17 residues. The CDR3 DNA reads TGTGCCATCAGTGACACTTTCTCCCCCTCTGGGGCCAACGTCCTGACTTTC. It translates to CAISDTFSPSGANVLTF.

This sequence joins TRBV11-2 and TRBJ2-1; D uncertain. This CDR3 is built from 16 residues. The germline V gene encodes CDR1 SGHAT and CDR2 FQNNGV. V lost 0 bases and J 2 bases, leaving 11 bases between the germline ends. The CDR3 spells CASSLDVGWAYNEQFF. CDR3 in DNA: TGTGCCAGCAGCTTAGACGTGGGGTGGGCCTACAATGAGCAGTTCTTC.

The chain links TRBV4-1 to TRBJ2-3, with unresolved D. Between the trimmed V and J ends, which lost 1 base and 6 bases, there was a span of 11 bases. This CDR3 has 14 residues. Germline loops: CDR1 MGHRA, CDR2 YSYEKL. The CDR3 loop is CASSQGSSSDTQYF. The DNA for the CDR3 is TGCGCCAGCAGCCAAGGGTCTAGTAGTGATACGCAGTATTTT.

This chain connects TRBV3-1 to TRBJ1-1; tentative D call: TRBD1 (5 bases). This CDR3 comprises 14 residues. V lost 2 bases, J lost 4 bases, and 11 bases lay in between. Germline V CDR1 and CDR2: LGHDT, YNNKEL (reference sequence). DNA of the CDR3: TGTGCCAGCAGCCAAAGTTCCGGGGGCACTGAAGCTTTCTTT. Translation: CASSQSSGGTEAFF.

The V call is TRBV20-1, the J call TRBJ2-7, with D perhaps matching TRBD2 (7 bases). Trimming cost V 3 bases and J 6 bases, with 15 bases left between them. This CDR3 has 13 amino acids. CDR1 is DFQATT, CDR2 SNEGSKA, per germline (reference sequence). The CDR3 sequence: CSASTHGGPEQYV. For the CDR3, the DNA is TGCAGTGCTAGTACCCACGGGGGGCCCGAGCAGTACGTC.

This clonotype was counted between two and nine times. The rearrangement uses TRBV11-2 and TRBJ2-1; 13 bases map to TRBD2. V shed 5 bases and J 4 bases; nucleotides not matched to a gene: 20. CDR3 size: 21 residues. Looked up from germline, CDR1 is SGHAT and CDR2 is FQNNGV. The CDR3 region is CASSVFLGTSGKGGVYNEQFF. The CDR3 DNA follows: TGTGCCAGCAGCGTCTTCCTCGGGACTAGCGGGAAGGGTGGGGTTTACAATGAGCAGTTCTTC. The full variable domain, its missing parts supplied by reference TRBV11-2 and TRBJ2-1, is EAGVAQSPRYKIIEKRQSVAFWCNPISGHATLYWYQQILGQGPKLLIQFQNNGVVDDSQLPKDRFSAERLKGVDSTLKIQPAKLEDSAVYLCASSVFLGTSGKGGVYNEQFFGPGTRLTVL.

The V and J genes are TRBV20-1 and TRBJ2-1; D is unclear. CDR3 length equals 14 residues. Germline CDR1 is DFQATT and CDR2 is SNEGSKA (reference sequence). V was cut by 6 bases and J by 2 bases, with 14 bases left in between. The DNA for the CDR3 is TGCAGTGCCAGACCCACAGAAACCTACAATGAGCAGTTCTTC. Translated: CSARPTETYNEQFF.

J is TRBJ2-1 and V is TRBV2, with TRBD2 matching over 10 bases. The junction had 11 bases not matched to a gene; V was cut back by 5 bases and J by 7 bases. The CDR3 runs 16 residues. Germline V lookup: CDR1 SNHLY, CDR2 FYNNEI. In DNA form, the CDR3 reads TGTGCCAGCAGTCAATACTCTAGCGGGAGAGAAAATGAGCAGTTCTTC. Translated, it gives CASSQYSSGRENEQFF. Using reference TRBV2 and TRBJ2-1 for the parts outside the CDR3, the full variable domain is EPEVTQTPSHQVTQMGQEVILRCVPISNHLYFYWYRQILGQKVEFLVSFYNNEISEKSEIFDDQFSVERPDGSNFTLKIRSTKLEDSAMYFCASSQYSSGRENEQFFGPGTRLTVL.

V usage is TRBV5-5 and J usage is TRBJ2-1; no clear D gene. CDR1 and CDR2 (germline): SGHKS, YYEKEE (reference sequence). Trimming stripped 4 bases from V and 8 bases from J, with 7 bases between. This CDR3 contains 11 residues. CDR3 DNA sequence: TGTGCCAGCAGCCTACAGTATGAGCAGTTCTTC. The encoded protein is CASSLQYEQFF.

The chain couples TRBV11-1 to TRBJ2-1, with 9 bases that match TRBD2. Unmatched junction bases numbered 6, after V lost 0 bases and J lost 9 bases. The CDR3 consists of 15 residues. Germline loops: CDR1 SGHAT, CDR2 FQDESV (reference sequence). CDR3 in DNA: TGTGCCAGCAGCTTAGCGATCGGCGGGAGGGGTGAGCAGTTCTTC. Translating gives CASSLAIGGRGEQFF.

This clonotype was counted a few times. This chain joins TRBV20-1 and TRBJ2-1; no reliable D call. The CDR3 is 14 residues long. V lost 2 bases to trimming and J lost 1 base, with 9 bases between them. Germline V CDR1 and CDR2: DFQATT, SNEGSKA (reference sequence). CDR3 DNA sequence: TGCAGTGCTAGATACAGTCTATCCTACAATGAGCAGTTCTTC. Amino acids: CSARYSLSYNEQFF.